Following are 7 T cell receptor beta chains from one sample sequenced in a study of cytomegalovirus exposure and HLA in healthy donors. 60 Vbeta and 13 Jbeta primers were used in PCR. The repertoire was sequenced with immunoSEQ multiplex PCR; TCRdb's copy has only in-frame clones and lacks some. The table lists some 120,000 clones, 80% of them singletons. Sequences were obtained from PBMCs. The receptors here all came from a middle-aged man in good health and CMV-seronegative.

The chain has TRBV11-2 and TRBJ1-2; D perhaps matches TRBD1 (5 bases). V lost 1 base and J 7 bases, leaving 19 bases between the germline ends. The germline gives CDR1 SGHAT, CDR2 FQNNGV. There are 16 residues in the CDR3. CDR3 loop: CASSLGYDSGGSGYTF. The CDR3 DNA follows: TGTGCCAGCAGCTTAGGCTACGACAGTGGGGGGAGTGGCTACACCTTC.

The CDR3 nucleotides are TGCGCCAGCAGCTGGGCCCGGACACTTTCGAGCAATGAGCAGTTCTTC. It codes for CASSWARTLSSNEQFF. J is TRBJ2-1 and V is TRBV5-1, with D perhaps TRBD1 (5 bases). V lost 3 bases to trimming and J lost 6 bases, with 19 bases between them. The CDR3 is made up of 16 amino acids. Germline V gives CDR1 SGHRS, CDR2 YFSETQ. The whole variable domain, remainder taken from reference TRBV5-1 and TRBJ2-1, is KAGVTQTPRYLIKTRGQQVTLSCSPISGHRSVSWYQQTPGQGLQFLFEYFSETQRNKGNFPGRFSGRQFSNSRSEMNVSTLELGDSALYLCASSWARTLSSNEQFFGPGTRLTVL.

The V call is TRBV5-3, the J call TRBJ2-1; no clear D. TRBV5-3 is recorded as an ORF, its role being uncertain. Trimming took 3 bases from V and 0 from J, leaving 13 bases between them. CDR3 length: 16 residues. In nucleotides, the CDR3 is TGTGCCAGAAGCTGGTACAGAAAGAGCTCCTACAATGAGCAGTTCTTC. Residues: CARSWYRKSSYNEQFF.

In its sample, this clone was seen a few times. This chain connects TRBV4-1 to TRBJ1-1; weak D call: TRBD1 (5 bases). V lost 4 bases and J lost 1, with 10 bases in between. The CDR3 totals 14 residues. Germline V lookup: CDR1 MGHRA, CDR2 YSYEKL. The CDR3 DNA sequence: TGCGCCAGCAGCCTCCAGACAGCGAACACTGAAGCTTTCTTT. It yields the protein CASSLQTANTEAFF.

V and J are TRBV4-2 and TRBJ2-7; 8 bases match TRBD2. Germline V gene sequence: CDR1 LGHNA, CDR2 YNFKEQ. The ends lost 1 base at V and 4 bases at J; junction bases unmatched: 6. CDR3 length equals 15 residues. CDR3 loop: CASSQAGGPSYEQYF. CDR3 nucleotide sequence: TGTGCCAGCAGCCAAGCGGGAGGGCCGTCTTACGAGCAGTACTTC.

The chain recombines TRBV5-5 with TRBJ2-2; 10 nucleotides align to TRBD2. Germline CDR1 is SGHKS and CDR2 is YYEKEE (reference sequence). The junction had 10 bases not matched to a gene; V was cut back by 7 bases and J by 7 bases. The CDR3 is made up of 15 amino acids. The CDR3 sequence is CASGKLAGVIGELFF. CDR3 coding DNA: TGTGCCAGCGGGAAGCTAGCGGGAGTTATCGGGGAGCTGTTTTTT.

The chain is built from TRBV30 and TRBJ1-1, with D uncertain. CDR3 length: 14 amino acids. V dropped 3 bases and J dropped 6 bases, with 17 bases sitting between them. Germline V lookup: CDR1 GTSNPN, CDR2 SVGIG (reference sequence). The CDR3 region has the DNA TGTGCCTGGAGCTTACTTCGGGGTCTCGCTGAAGCTTTCTTT. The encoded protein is CAWSLLRGLAEAFF.